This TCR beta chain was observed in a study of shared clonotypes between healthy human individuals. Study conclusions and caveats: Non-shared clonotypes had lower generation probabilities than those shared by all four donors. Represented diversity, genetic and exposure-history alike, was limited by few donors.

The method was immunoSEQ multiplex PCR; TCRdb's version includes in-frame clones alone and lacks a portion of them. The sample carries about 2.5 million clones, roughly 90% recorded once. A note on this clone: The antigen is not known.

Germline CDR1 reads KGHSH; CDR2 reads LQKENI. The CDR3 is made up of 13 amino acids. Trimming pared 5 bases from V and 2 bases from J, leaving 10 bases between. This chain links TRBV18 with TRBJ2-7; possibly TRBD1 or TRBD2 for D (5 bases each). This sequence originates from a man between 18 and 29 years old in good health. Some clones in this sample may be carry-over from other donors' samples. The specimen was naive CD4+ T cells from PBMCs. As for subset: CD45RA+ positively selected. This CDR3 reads CASSGTMAYEQYF. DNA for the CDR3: TGTGCCAGCTCAGGGACGATGGCCTACGAGCAGTACTTC.